The 18 T cell receptor beta chains listed next were all sequenced from one sample in a study of OX40 agonist ivuxolimab in advanced cancers. The method behind the library was the immunoSEQ multiplex PCR assay. The immuneACCESS repertoire file appears here via TCRdb, limited to in-frame rearrangements. These files lack a portion of the clones; in checked studies, under half of the deficit traces to unresolved V genes, and the cause of the others is not known. This sample holds about 14,000 clones; about 80% were observed only once. The ten most abundant clones make up just under 45% of the sample. This specimen consisted of CD4+ or CD8+ T cells sorted from blood, obtained in a trial of the OX40 agonist ivuxolimab. The receptors derive from an adult with an advanced solid tumor such as melanoma, head and neck, liver or kidney cancer.

The chain joins TRBV27 to TRBJ2-5; 8 nucleotides line up with TRBD1. J gave up 4 bases and V 6 bases, and 7 bases lay outside the gene matches. The CDR3 totals 14 residues. CDR1 is MNHEY and CDR2 is SMNVEV in the germline V gene (reference sequence). This chain's CDR3 is CASSLGQGGETQYF. The CDR3 DNA sequence: TGTGCCAGCAGCCTCGGACAGGGTGGAGAGACCCAGTACTTC.

The V call is TRBV4-2, the J call TRBJ2-7; tentatively, D is TRBD1 or TRBD2 (5 bases each). CDR1 and CDR2 from the germline V gene are LGHNA and YNFKEQ. Trimming pared 5 bases from V and 0 bases from J, leaving 14 bases between. This CDR3 has 15 residues. Here the CDR3 DNA reads TGTGCCAGCAGCGTAGGGACGGCTAGCTCCTACGAGCAGTACTTC. Protein product: CASSVGTASSYEQYF.

This sequence joins TRBV6-5 and TRBJ2-7; tentative D call: TRBD1 (5 bases). V was clipped by 2 bases and J by 6 bases, with 11 bases between them. Germline CDR1 reads MNHEY; CDR2 reads SVGAGI. The CDR3 has 13 residues. CDR3 protein: CASSYTDTGEQYF. The CDR3 DNA sequence: TGTGCCAGCAGTTACACGGACACGGGCGAGCAGTACTTC.

The chain links TRBV7-9 to TRBJ2-3; D ambiguous. The germline V gene has CDR1 SEHNR and CDR2 FQNEAQ (reference sequence). The CDR3 runs 14 residues. Trimming took 4 bases from V and 5 from J, leaving 13 bases between them. The chain's CDR3 is CASSSIRLQDTQYF. CDR3 nucleotide sequence: TGTGCCAGCAGCTCAATCCGGCTCCAAGATACGCAGTATTTT.

This clone was found once. The chain couples TRBV4-3 to TRBJ1-1; no firm D call. Germline values: CDR1 LGHNA, CDR2 YSLEER. V lost 1 base to trimming and J lost 8 bases, with 8 bases between them. The CDR3 is 12 residues long. CDR3 nucleotides: TGCGCCAGCAGCCAAGTTGGCGAAGAAGCTTTCTTT. Protein sequence: CASSQVGEEAFF.

This rearrangement joins TRBV28 to TRBJ1-2; no firm D call. Looked up from germline, CDR1 is MDHEN and CDR2 is SYDVKM. This CDR3 is 15 amino acids long. The V gene lost 2 bases and the J gene lost 2 bases, with 12 bases spanning the gap. This chain's CDR3 is CASSLDGQRNYGYTF. The CDR3, as DNA: TGTGCCAGCAGTTTAGACGGCCAAAGGAACTATGGCTACACCTTC.

The CDR3 nucleotides are TGTGCCAGCAGTCTGGGGGACTATAACACTGAAGCTTTCTTT. It encodes CASSLGDYNTEAFF. The rearrangement uses TRBV7-3 and TRBJ1-1, with a possible D match to TRBD1 (5 bases). The CDR3 has 14 amino acids. Germline CDR1 reads SGHTA; CDR2 reads FQGTGA. Trimming stripped 6 bases from V and 2 bases from J, with 13 bases between.

The chain uses TRBV5-6 and TRBJ2-7; the D is unclear. Trimming removed 4 bases from V and 2 bases from J, with 13 bases in between. CDR3 length: 14 residues. Germline assignment: CDR1 SGHDT and CDR2 YYEEEE. CDR3 in DNA: TGTGCCAGCAGCCCGGCCGGGCACACCTACGAGCAGTACTTC. Its protein product is CASSPAGHTYEQYF.

This rearrangement joins TRBV5-4 to TRBJ2-4; D gene uncertain. The germline V gene has CDR1 SGHNT and CDR2 YYREEE (reference sequence). This CDR3 contains 16 residues. Deletions cut 0 bases from V and 1 base from J, with 11 bases between. CDR3 bases: TGTGCCAGCAGCTTGGAAGGGCTCGTCGCCAAAAACATTCAGTACTTC. As protein: CASSLEGLVAKNIQYF.

J is TRBJ2-7 and V is TRBV4-3, with D maybe TRBD1 (5 bases). CDR3 size: 15 residues. Trimming shortened V by 0 bases and J by 3 bases, and 12 bases separated the two germline ends. Looked up from germline, CDR1 is LGHNA and CDR2 is YSLEER. The CDR3 is CASSQEGQGGYEQYF. In DNA, the CDR3 is TGCGCCAGCAGCCAAGAGGGGCAGGGTGGCTACGAGCAGTACTTC.

V gene TRBV19 combines with J gene TRBJ1-5; D gene uncertain. Germline V gives CDR1 LNHDA, CDR2 SQIVND (reference sequence). V lost 8 bases and J lost 1, with 9 bases in between. The CDR3 runs to 13 residues. The CDR3 loop reads CASLGSSNQPQHF. CDR3 sequence (DNA): TGTGCCAGTTTGGGTTCAAGCAATCAGCCCCAGCATTTT.

This clone was counted ten times or more. DNA of the CDR3: TGTGCCAGTAGTATGGGGACAGGATCCTACGAGCAGTACTTC. This codes for CASSMGTGSYEQYF. The genes are TRBV19 and TRBJ2-7; TRBD1 matches at 8 bases. The CDR3 is 14 amino acids. The V gene's germline CDR1 is LNHDA and CDR2 SQIVND (reference sequence). V lost 3 bases and J lost 1; bases outside the gene matches: 2.

The table lists this clone with a few counts. The J gene is TRBJ2-5, the V gene TRBV18; perhaps TRBD2 as D (5 bases). The CDR3 is 16 residues long. V was trimmed by 2 bases and J by 2 bases, leaving 15 bases between them. Germline V gives CDR1 KGHSH, CDR2 LQKENI. The CDR3 reads CASSPSPGESQETQYF. The CDR3 DNA reads as TGTGCCAGCTCACCATCCCCTGGGGAGAGTCAAGAGACCCAGTACTTC.

The rearrangement joins TRBV5-6 to TRBJ2-2; tentatively, D is TRBD1 (6 bases). The V gene's germline CDR1 is SGHDT and CDR2 YYEEEE. Trimming took off 4 bases at V and 5 bases at J, with 9 bases between the two ends. This CDR3 contains 13 residues. CDR3 sequence (DNA): TGTGCCAGCAGCGGGACACCGACCGGGGAGCTGTTTTTT. Translating it yields CASSGTPTGELFF.

The chain uses TRBV5-6 and TRBJ2-5; weak D call: TRBD1 (6 bases). The CDR3 runs to 16 residues. Per germline, CDR1 SGHDT and CDR2 YYEEEE. V lost 1 base and J 2 bases, leaving 15 bases between the germline ends. This CDR3 is CASSLFQTGTQETQYF. As DNA, the CDR3 is TGTGCCAGCAGCTTGTTTCAGACAGGCACACAAGAGACCCAGTACTTC.

The chain uses TRBV6-4 and TRBJ1-1; D is unresolved. Trimming removed 9 bases at V and 0 bases at J, with 8 bases between. This CDR3 has 12 residues. Germline values: CDR1 MRHNA, CDR2 SNTAGT. The CDR3 DNA reads TGTGCCAGGGCGGCTCTGAACACTGAAGCTTTCTTT. Protein: CARAALNTEAFF.

The chain employs TRBV27 and TRBJ2-2, with 13 nucleotides matching TRBD2. Germline assignment: CDR1 MNHEY and CDR2 SMNVEV (reference sequence). This CDR3 contains 16 residues. With 5 bases clipped from V and 5 bases from J, the junction kept 5 bases outside the gene matches. The CDR3 protein is CASSQGTSGETGELFF. The CDR3 bases are TGTGCCAGCAGTCAAGGGACTAGCGGGGAAACCGGGGAGCTGTTTTTT.

V and J are TRBV19 and TRBJ2-5; 8 bases are a match to TRBD1. V shed 4 bases, J shed 4 bases, and the junction held 2 bases outside the gene matches. Germline V lookup: CDR1 LNHDA, CDR2 SQIVND (reference sequence). The length of the CDR3 is 13 residues. The CDR3 protein is CASSTTGAETQYF. CDR3 DNA sequence: TGTGCCAGTAGTACGACAGGGGCAGAGACCCAGTACTTC.